This TCR beta chain was found in a study of blood T cell repertoires in COVID-19. TCRdb keeps only in-frame clones here, not all; method: immunoSEQ multiplex PCR. The table lists about 120,000 clones, roughly 89% of them singletons. The CDR3 sequence is 14 residues long. V dropped 7 bases and J dropped 0 bases, with 15 bases sitting between them. The germline CDR1 and CDR2 sequences are SQVTM and ANQGSEA. This sequence originates from a woman in her sixties or seventies with COVID-19, enrolled during active disease. Sequencing was performed on peripheral blood. V and J are TRBV29-1 and TRBJ1-1; D is perhaps TRBD1 (5 bases). In DNA form, the CDR3 reads TGCAGCGGGTCTCACAGGCTCATGAACACTGAAGCTTTCTTT. Amino acids: CSGSHRLMNTEAFF.